This T cell receptor (beta chain) was sequenced for a study of blood T cell repertoires in COVID-19. CDR1 WSHSY and CDR2 SAAADI come from the germline V gene. V lost 6 bases and J lost 1, with 3 bases in between. There are 11 residues in the CDR3. Produced via immunoSEQ multiplex PCR; TCRdb's table is partial and in-frame only. The sample has some 250,000 clones, 80% to 85% seen once. This clone was seen just once. Source material: peripheral blood. The receptor was derived from a woman aged 55-70 years with active or convalescent COVID-19. The genes are TRBV10-2 and TRBJ1-1; D not certain. CDR3 residues: CASSQNTEAFF. CDR3 DNA sequence: TGCGCCAGCAGCCAGAACACTGAAGCTTTCTTT.